One sample yielded the 11 T cell receptor beta chains listed below, sequenced in a study of early T cells in non-severe SARS-CoV-2 infection. TCRdb analysed the 5' RACE reads with MiXCR anew, one entry per CDR3 protein. The table has over 50,000 distinct CDR3 sequences, roughly 7.8% seen once. Sequenced material: whole blood, taken at baseline. These receptors were collected from an adult who was a healthcare worker with PCR-confirmed SARS-CoV-2 infection or an uninfected control (not recorded which).

This CDR3 reads CASSLTGPTGSQETQYF. CDR3 nucleotides: TGCGCCAGCAGCCTAACGGGCCCGACAGGGAGCCAAGAGACCCAGTACTTC. This chain joins TRBV5-1 and TRBJ2-5; TRBD1 matches 7 bases. CDR3 size: 17 residues. V was pared by 4 bases and J by 1 base, with 13 bases of the junction left unmatched. Germline loops: CDR1 SGHRS, CDR2 YFSETQ.

The CDR3 bases are TGTGCCAGCATAGGACACCTCCAAGAGACCCAGTACTTC. Encoded protein: CASIGHLQETQYF. The chain combines TRBV6-2 or TRBV6-3 with TRBJ2-5; TRBD1 is a possible D gene (5 bases). The germline gives CDR1 MNHEY, CDR2 SVGEGT. This CDR3 is built from 13 residues. Trimming shortened V by 7 bases and J by 1 base, and 10 bases separated the two germline ends.

This clonotype was counted a few times. The chain uses TRBV29-1 and TRBJ2-2; D is tentatively TRBD1 or TRBD2 (5 bases each). CDR3 length: 13 amino acids. V was pared by 6 bases and J by 6 bases, with 14 bases between. The V gene's germline CDR1 is SQVTM and CDR2 ANQGSEA. The CDR3 here is CSVRGVSSGELFF. CDR3 coding DNA: TGCAGCGTCCGGGGCGTTTCTTCCGGGGAGCTGTTTTTT.

The chain combines TRBV3-1 with TRBJ1-2; D perhaps matches TRBD1 (6 bases). V was pared by 4 bases and J by 6 bases, with 18 bases between. CDR1 and CDR2 from the germline V gene are LGHDT and YNNKEL (reference sequence). The CDR3 sequence is 15 residues long. DNA of the CDR3: TGTGCCAGCAGCCCAAGAGACGGGGGGACAAATGGCTACACCTTC. It specifies CASSPRDGGTNGYTF.

This clonotype was detected a few times. The chain carries TRBV7-2 and TRBJ2-1; D may correspond to TRBD1 or TRBD2 (5 bases each). The CDR3 is 14 residues long. V dropped 7 bases and J dropped 4 bases, with 14 bases sitting between them. CDR1 SGHTA and CDR2 FQGNSA come from the germline V gene. This chain's CDR3 is CASNRGGSYNEQFF. CDR3 DNA: TGTGCCAGCAATAGGGGTGGGAGTTACAATGAGCAGTTCTTC. Drawing the rest from reference TRBV7-2 and TRBJ2-1, the complete variable domain is GAGVSQSPSNKVTEKGKDVELRCDPISGHTALYWYRQSLGQGLEFLIYFQGNSAPDKSGLPSDRFSAERTGGSVSTLTIQRTQQEDSAVYLCASNRGGSYNEQFFGPGTRLTVL.

This clonotype was seen many times. J is TRBJ1-5 and V is TRBV3-1; maybe TRBD1 (6 bases). Trimming pared 4 bases from V and 4 bases from J, leaving 11 bases between. Germline CDR1 reads LGHDT; CDR2 reads YNNKEL (reference sequence). CDR3 length: 14 amino acids. The CDR3 coding sequence is TGTGCCAGCAGCCGCGACGGGACAAATCAGCCCCAGCATTTT. Encoded protein: CASSRDGTNQPQHF.

The chain has TRBV4-3 and TRBJ2-1; maybe TRBD2 (6 bases). V was pared by 0 bases and J by 5 bases, with 14 bases between. The CDR3 spans 16 residues. Germline V CDR1 and CDR2: LGHNA, YSLEER. DNA of the CDR3: TGCGCCAGCAGCCAAGATGCGGGATTGGGTAACAATGAGCAGTTCTTC. Protein product: CASSQDAGLGNNEQFF.

The table lists this clonotype with many counts. The V and J genes are TRBV12-5 and TRBJ2-7, with D maybe TRBD1 (6 bases). This CDR3 comprises 13 residues. Germline-derived CDR1 and CDR2 are LGHNT and FRNRAP. The germline V and J ends were trimmed by 9 bases and 3 bases, with 15 bases remaining between them. The CDR3 DNA reads TGTGCTAGCGCCGGCCGACAGGACTACGAGCAGTACTTC. It encodes CASAGRQDYEQYF.

This clonotype appeared many times. V is TRBV4-2 and J is TRBJ2-6, with TRBD1 matching 7 bases. V lost 4 bases to trimming and J lost 0 bases; unmatched junction nucleotides: 9. This CDR3 contains 18 residues. Germline CDR1 LGHNA, CDR2 YNFKEQ. CDR3 in amino acids: CASSRTGEPSSGANVLTF. CDR3 nucleotides: TGTGCCAGCAGCCGAACAGGGGAACCCAGCTCTGGGGCCAACGTCCTGACTTTC.

This clonotype was seen only a few times. CDR3 sequence reads: CASSRGQGGQPQHF. The DNA for the CDR3 is TGTGCCAGCAGCCGTGGACAGGGCGGACAGCCCCAGCATTTT. This sequence joins TRBV12-3 or TRBV12-4 and TRBJ1-5; TRBD1 agrees at 8 bases. V trimming: 6 bases; J trimming: 7 bases; junction bases outside the gene matches: 8. The CDR3 spans 14 residues.

The chain employs TRBV4-1 and TRBJ2-7; 10 nucleotides line up with TRBD2. Per germline, CDR1 MGHRA and CDR2 YSYEKL. This CDR3 comprises 16 residues. V trimming: 2 bases; J trimming: 2 bases; junction bases outside the gene matches: 6. The CDR3 sequence is CASSQQLTSGAYEQYF. In nucleotides, the CDR3 is TGCGCCAGCAGCCAACAGTTAACTAGCGGGGCCTACGAGCAGTACTTC.